This T cell receptor beta chain was sequenced during a study of CD8+CD57+ T cells in acquired aplastic anemia. Study-wide context: Mean DNA quantity obtained from sorted CD4+ and CD8+ cells was approximately 3 ug.

Regarding this clonotype: The antigen is unknown.

CDR3 and TCR beta VDJ profiling relied on genomic DNA as the template. TCRdb used MiXCR to reprocess the reads, holding one entry per CDR3 protein. The sample carries about 120,000 distinct CDR3 sequences, about 60% recorded once. General study results and limits: Significance was not reached for CD8+ Simpson's diversity between patients and controls. Around 29 shared CD8+ CDR3s appeared highly expressed within patients' immunodominant clones.

V was clipped by 2 bases and J by 1 base, with 5 bases between them. Germline loops: CDR1 SGHTA, CDR2 FQGTGA. This CDR3 region has 13 residues. Individuals selected for sequencing had exhibited CD8+CD57+ cell expansion on flow cytometry. Patients had received no therapy at the time of blood sampling. The chain recombines TRBV7-3 with TRBJ2-5; D is unresolved. Sequenced sample: sorted CD4+, CD8+, or CD8+CD57+ T cells (not recorded which) from PBMCs. This clonotype was sampled from a human donor with aplastic anemia. The CDR3 sequence is CASSLDGQETQYF. The CDR3 DNA reads as TGTGCCAGCAGCTTAGATGGCCAAGAGACCCAGTACTTC.